This TCR beta chain comes out of a study of beta chain features in type 1 diabetes. As every portion of the isolated RNA was reverse transcribed, the sequencing read expressed TCRB transcripts. This table comes from immunoSEQ multiplex PCR, and its TCRdb copy is limited to in-frame clones, with some not included. This table holds 130,000 to 150,000 clones, about a tenth found once. There are many counts of this clone. V dropped 5 bases and J dropped 1 base, with 8 bases sitting between them. Germline values: CDR1 WSHSY, CDR2 SAAADI. This CDR3 contains 13 residues. The V call is TRBV10-2, the J call TRBJ2-5, with D unresolved. Sequencing was carried out using central memory CD4+ T cells from blood. The clonotype comes from a man younger than 35 in good health. The CDR3 protein is CASSKPGQETQYF. As DNA, the CDR3 is TGCGCCAGCAGTAAACCAGGCCAAGAGACCCAGTACTTC.